The clone carrying this T cell receptor beta chain was found once. Its antigen is unknown. Germline values: CDR1 MDHEN, CDR2 SYDVKM. The CDR3 consists of 15 residues. V lost 7 bases to trimming and J lost 5 bases, with 20 bases between them. The input for sorted-subset replicate PCRs was approximately 190 ng DNA, around 27,000 T cell genomes. Some clones are missing from TCRdb's copy, which holds only in-frame ones; the method was immunoSEQ multiplex PCR. The sample has about 2.1 million clones, under 95% seen once. This entry belongs to a study of shared clonotypes between healthy human individuals. Background on the study: Contributing individuals were a couple of females and three males aged 18 to 49.

The naive CD8 subset, CD45RO-negative cells positively selected for CCR7, excluded terminally differentiated effector memory CD45RA+ cells. Study-level findings and limits: Compared with memory subsets, naive subsets generally had larger estimated richness.

The V call is TRBV28, the J call TRBJ2-5, with D perhaps TRBD2 (5 bases). The clonotype comes from a man younger than 30 in good health. Some clones in this sample may be carry-over from other donors' samples. Sequenced material: naive CD8+ T cells from PBMCs. The CDR3 DNA reads TGTGCCAGCAAGCTTGCCGGACTCCTAATTGAGACCCAGTACTTC. Its translation is CASKLAGLLIETQYF.